This T cell receptor beta chain was observed in a study of identical twins. Findings and caveats of the study: Twins showed weaker excess sharing in their beta out-of-frame sequences.

On this clonotype itself: Its target is unknown.

A single record per CDR3 protein comes from TCRdb applying MiXCR to the 5' RACE reads. Counted here are about 550,000 distinct CDR3 sequences, about a fifth occurring once; the ten biggest clones make up roughly 0.5%. The same data also contributed to another study, on yellow fever vaccine responses in identical twins. From that report: On the reported evidence, twins' vaccine T cell responses seemed partly convergent and partly personalized.

Sequenced input: CD4+ T cells sorted from blood. The receptor comes from a young woman in good health.

The CDR3 sequence: CATRGGPGNEQFF. In nucleotides, the CDR3 is TGTGCCACCAGGGGGGGGCCAGGGAATGAGCAGTTCTTC. The chain couples TRBV24-1 to TRBJ2-1; TRBD2 is a possible D gene (7 bases). This CDR3 has 13 residues. CDR1 is KGHDR, CDR2 SFDVKD, per germline. Trimming removed 7 bases at V and 7 bases at J, with 13 bases between.